This passage covers 14 T cell receptor beta chains from one sample sequenced in a study of neurological immune-mediated disorders. TCRdb re-called the 5' RACE reads with MiXCR, one entry per CDR3 protein. Of roughly 29,000 distinct CDR3 sequences in the sample, approximately 22% were seen once. The sequenced sample was CD4+ T cells from blood. The receptor set was obtained from a man in his fifties or sixties with HTLV-1-associated myelopathy (HAM/TSP).

This clonotype was counted at least ten times. This rearrangement joins TRBV7-2 to TRBJ1-1; a possible D gene is TRBD1 (6 bases). The V and J ends lost 5 bases and 4 bases respectively, with 14 bases between them. From germline, CDR1 is SGHTA and CDR2 FQGNSA. CDR3 length: 14 residues. CDR3 region: CASSLRGQSTEAFF. The CDR3, as DNA: TGTGCCAGCAGCCTACGAGGACAGAGCACTGAAGCTTTCTTT.

The table lists this clonotype with many counts. This chain connects TRBV16 to TRBJ1-5; D gene ambiguous. The V gene's germline CDR1 is KGHSY and CDR2 FQNENV. Trimming stripped 0 bases from V and 5 bases from J, with 5 bases between. CDR3 length equals 13 residues. CDR3 protein: CASSQSPYQPQHF. CDR3 sequence (DNA): TGTGCCAGCAGCCAATCCCCCTATCAGCCCCAGCATTTT.

This clonotype was counted many times. V gene TRBV3-1 combines with J gene TRBJ2-7; TRBD2 matches 9 bases. The CDR3 spans 18 residues. The germline gives CDR1 LGHDT, CDR2 YNNKEL (reference sequence). With 3 bases clipped from V and 2 bases from J, the junction kept 14 bases outside the gene matches. The CDR3 region is CASSQQPTGTSLTYEQYF. The CDR3 nucleotides are TGTGCCAGCAGCCAGCAACCAACCGGGACTAGCCTTACCTACGAGCAGTACTTC.

This clonotype was detected many times. CDR3 DNA sequence: TGTGCCAGCAGCCATGCTCTTCCGGGACTAGCTGTTGGCAACACCGGGGAGCTGTTTTTT. This encodes CASSHALPGLAVGNTGELFF. The chain recombines TRBV3-1 with TRBJ2-2; 9 nucleotides align to TRBD2. J gave up 2 bases and V 3 bases, and 16 bases lay outside the gene matches. CDR3 length: 20 residues. Germline V CDR1 and CDR2: LGHDT, YNNKEL (reference sequence).

This clonotype has only a few counts. CDR3 bases: TGTGCCAGCAGGACAGGGGCAACTAATGAAAAACTGTTTTTT. Translation: CASRTGATNEKLFF. The V call is TRBV7-9, the J call TRBJ1-4, with 8 bases fitting TRBD1. V shed 6 bases, J shed 0 bases, and the junction held 0 bases outside the gene matches. CDR3 length: 14 amino acids. Germline lookup yields CDR1 SEHNR and CDR2 FQNEAQ (reference sequence).

This chain joins TRBV7-2 and TRBJ2-3; D not resolved. The CDR3 is 14 amino acids. The V gene lost 1 base and the J gene lost 6 bases, with 11 bases spanning the gap. The germline V gene encodes CDR1 SGHTA and CDR2 FQGNSA. As DNA, the CDR3 is TGTGCCAGCAGCTTAGATAGCCCAGCCGATACGCAGTATTTT. Translating gives CASSLDSPADTQYF.

This clonotype was picked up one time. The chain joins TRBV29-1 to TRBJ1-1; a possible D gene is TRBD1 (6 bases). Germline loops: CDR1 SQVTM, CDR2 ANQGSEA. V was pared by 3 bases and J by 6 bases, with 17 bases between. CDR3 length: 14 amino acids. CDR3: CSVEKDSRPSEAFF. The DNA of the CDR3 is TGCAGCGTTGAGAAGGACAGTCGGCCCTCTGAAGCTTTCTTT.

This clonotype has at least ten counts. The chain has TRBV12-3 or TRBV12-4 and TRBJ1-2; 9 bases are a match to TRBD1. The CDR3 totals 16 residues. V lost 7 bases to trimming and J lost 0 bases; unmatched junction nucleotides: 9. The CDR3 reads CASTTSWTGANYGYTF. The CDR3 nucleotides read TGTGCCAGCACCACGTCCTGGACAGGGGCTAACTATGGCTACACCTTC.

This clonotype was seen many times. The chain links TRBV3-1 to TRBJ1-2, with D possibly being TRBD1 (6 bases). The CDR3 contains 13 residues. V was pared by 3 bases and J by 4 bases, with 9 bases between. The V gene's germline CDR1 is LGHDT and CDR2 YNNKEL (reference sequence). The CDR3 spells CASSQSGAYGYTF. In DNA, the CDR3 is TGTGCCAGCAGCCAGTCGGGGGCCTATGGCTACACCTTC.

This clonotype was seen at least ten times. For the CDR3, the DNA is TGCGCCAGCAGCTCGACAGGGCGCTATGGCTACACCTTC. Residues: CASSSTGRYGYTF. The chain combines TRBV5-1 with TRBJ1-2; 7 bases line up with TRBD1. CDR1 is SGHRS and CDR2 is YFSETQ in the germline V gene. This CDR3 region has 13 residues. V gave up 3 bases and J gave up 4 bases; unmatched junction bases: 3.

The chain recombines TRBV5-1 with TRBJ1-4; TRBD1 might be the D (5 bases). The CDR3 sequence is 14 residues long. Trimming took off 3 bases at V and 5 bases at J, with 11 bases between the two ends. Germline assignment: CDR1 SGHRS and CDR2 YFSETQ. The CDR3 sequence is CASSSGLWNEKLFF. In DNA form, the CDR3 reads TGCGCCAGCAGCTCGGGGCTCTGGAATGAAAAACTGTTTTTT.

As for this clonotype: A read error may explain this, as a much larger clone is one base away. The DNA of the CDR3 is TGTGCCAGCCAGGGGCCCGGGGAGCTGTTTTTT. Its protein product is CASQGPGELFF. The V and J genes are TRBV11-2 and TRBJ2-2; D is perhaps TRBD1 (6 bases). This CDR3 contains 11 residues. Germline-derived CDR1 and CDR2 are SGHAT and FQNNGV. Trimming took off 8 bases at V and 6 bases at J, with 7 bases between the two ends.

This clonotype was recorded at least ten times. This rearrangement joins TRBV7-2 to TRBJ2-7; 10 positions agree with TRBD2. Germline trimming cut 0 bases from V and 0 bases from J; bases unmatched to any gene: 8. CDR1 and CDR2 (germline): SGHTA, FQGNSA. The CDR3 is made up of 18 amino acids. Here the CDR3 DNA reads TGTGCCAGCAGCTTAGCGCTTAGCGGGGGGCGCAGCTCCTACGAGCAGTACTTC. It codes for CASSLALSGGRSSYEQYF.

This clonotype has ten or more counts. This sequence joins TRBV5-6 and TRBJ1-2; a weak D match, TRBD1 (6 bases). Trimming took off 0 bases at V and 4 bases at J, with 10 bases between the two ends. Germline V CDR1 and CDR2: SGHDT, YYEEEE. The CDR3 totals 14 residues. CDR3: CASSLGQAPYGYTF. As DNA, the CDR3 is TGTGCCAGCAGCTTGGGACAGGCCCCCTATGGCTACACCTTC.